Sequencing of this T cell receptor beta chain was carried out in a study of vaccination effects on CD4 cells after COVID-19 (dated by TCRdb to the early 2020s). A note on the overall study: Participants received two doses of either the BNT162b2 or the mRNA-1273 mRNA SARS-CoV-2 vaccine. Pre-vaccine samples were drawn from two convalescent patients 16 days and one week before the first dose, at 142 and 148 days after COVID-19 diagnosis. SARS-CoV-2 spike-specific CD4+ TCR repertoires from before and after mRNA vaccination were compared in COVID-19 convalescent patients and in infection-naive vaccine recipients. The full study included around ten COVID-19 convalescent patients and a few SARS-CoV-2-naive healthy vaccine recipients. The Oncomine TCR Beta short-read assay on an Illumina iSeq 100 was used to sequence cultures from other donors in the study.

To identify antigen-specific CD4+ T cell clonotypes by their expansion, the ViraFEST assay first stimulated PBMC with viral peptide pools and then applied TCR sequencing. After less than 13 days of culture, CD4+ T cells were isolated with the EasySep CD4+ T cell isolation kit. Convalescent patients had PCR-confirmed SARS-CoV-2 infection between March and December 2020, before Alpha, Beta and Delta variants emerged in the United States. Each well held around 1.9 million PBMC cultured in IMDM containing approximately 5.3% human AB serum, roughly 10 IU/ml IL-2 and gentamicin, along with about 10 ug/ml peptides. On days 3 and 7, half of the culture medium was replaced with fresh IL-2-containing medium. Unless noted otherwise, every peptide stimulation condition was cultured in triplicate wells. PBMC were separated from whole blood using Ficoll-Paque Plus gradient centrifugation and were then either cryopreserved at -140C or used fresh. Overlapping peptide pools spanned the spike proteins of SARS-CoV-2 and the common cold coronaviruses HCoV-NL63, HCoV-OC43 and HCoV-229E. Genomic DNA was extracted from cultured CD4+ T cells with the QIAamp micro DNA kit.

Findings and caveats that apply to the study as a whole: Only a small number of convalescent patients were included, and no early post-infection timepoints were available, which limited the study. Among convalescent patients, the spike-reactive repertoire after vaccination was made up mainly of new vaccine-induced clones that were largely distinct from the clones induced by infection. Both infection-induced and vaccine-induced clones contracted markedly at late post-vaccination timepoints, which is consistent with waning T cell responses.

Receptors were amplified or captured by the immunoSEQ multiplex PCR assay. DNA from the cultured, isolated CD4+ T cells was subjected to TCR beta CDR3 sequencing. The study's own analysis went as follows. Non-productive TCR sequences were discarded, and reads were trimmed to the CDR3 region, with only CDR3s of 7 or more amino acids retained. The MANAFEST web app was used to identify antigen-specific clonotypes by comparing expansion in peptide wells with expansion in reference cultures. For clones to be considered positive, expansion at FDR<0.05 versus reference and all other wells, an odds ratio above 5, and a frequency above 0.1% in two replicate wells were required. A clonotype was called cross-reactive if it was significantly expanded both in SARS-CoV-2 spike wells and in at least one common cold coronavirus spike condition. CDR3 similarity was assessed by Levenshtein distance using the stringdist R package, and unrooted trees were constructed with ape in R 3.6.1. This immuneACCESS table, as held by TCRdb, lists in-frame sequences with V and J called but not all clones. Of the missing ones, under half trace to an unresolved V gene in checked studies; the others have no known cause. The V and J calls and clone size come from that table; D and trimming were worked out from the DNA. Present in this sample are more than 15,000 clones, roughly four fifths of which were seen just once. Clones ranked in the top ten supply 16% of the sample.

About this clone itself: Its binding antigen is unknown. No much larger clone exists at a distance of one base, and base qualities are not known.

Including cysteine and phenylalanine, the CDR3 has 16 amino acids. Just the 48-base CDR3 DNA is kept, in frame starting at base 1. In the germline V gene, CDR1 corresponds to MDHEN and CDR2 to SYDVKM. A distance of 14 bases separates the germline ends of V and J, which lose 5 bases and 0 bases respectively. The sequence is built from TRBV28 and TRBJ2-1; the D gene assignment is perhaps TRBD1 or TRBD2, with each matching 5 bases. Sequenced here: CD4+ T cells from PBMCs cultured with SARS-CoV-2 spike peptides, sampled before COVID-19 vaccination. The cell subset or site label corresponds to: SARS-CoV-2 spike overlapping peptide pool stimulation. The sequence was collected from a human donor who had a prior SARS-CoV-2 infection. The CDR3 corresponds to CASSPRDQNSYNEQFF. The nucleotides are TGTGCCAGCAGTCCCCGGGACCAAAACTCCTACAATGAGCAGTTCTTC.